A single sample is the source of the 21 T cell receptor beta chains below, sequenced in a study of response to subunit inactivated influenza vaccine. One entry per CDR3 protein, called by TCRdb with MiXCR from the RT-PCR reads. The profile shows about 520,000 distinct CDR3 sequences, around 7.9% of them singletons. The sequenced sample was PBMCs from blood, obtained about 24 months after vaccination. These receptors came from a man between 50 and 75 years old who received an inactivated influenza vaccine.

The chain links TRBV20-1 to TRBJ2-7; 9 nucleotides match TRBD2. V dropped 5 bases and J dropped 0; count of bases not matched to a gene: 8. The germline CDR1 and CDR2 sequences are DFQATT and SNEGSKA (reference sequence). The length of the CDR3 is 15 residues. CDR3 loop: CSAARSGRPSYEQYF. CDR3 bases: TGCAGTGCTGCCCGAAGCGGGAGGCCCTCCTACGAGCAGTACTTC.

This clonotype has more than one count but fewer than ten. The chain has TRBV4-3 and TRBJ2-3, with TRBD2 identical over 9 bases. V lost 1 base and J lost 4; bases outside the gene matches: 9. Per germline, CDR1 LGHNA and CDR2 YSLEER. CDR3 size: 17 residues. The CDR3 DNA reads TGCGCCAGCAGCCAAGGTTTGCGGGGGGGCCAATCAGATACGCAGTATTTT. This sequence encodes CASSQGLRGGQSDTQYF.

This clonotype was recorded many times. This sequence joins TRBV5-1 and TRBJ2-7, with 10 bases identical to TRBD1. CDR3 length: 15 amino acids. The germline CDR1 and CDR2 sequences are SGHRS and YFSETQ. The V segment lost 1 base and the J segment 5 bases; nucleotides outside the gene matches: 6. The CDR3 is CASSLSGTGDDEQYF. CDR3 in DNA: TGCGCCAGCAGCTTGTCTGGGACAGGGGATGACGAGCAGTACTTC.

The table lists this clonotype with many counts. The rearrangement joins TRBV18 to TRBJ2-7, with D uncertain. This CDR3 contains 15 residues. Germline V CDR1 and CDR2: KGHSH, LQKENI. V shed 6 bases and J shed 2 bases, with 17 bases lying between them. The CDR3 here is CASSVGSGQAYEQYF. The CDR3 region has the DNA TGTGCCAGCTCTGTCGGATCCGGCCAGGCCTACGAGCAGTACTTC.

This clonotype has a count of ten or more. In DNA, the CDR3 is TGTGCCTGGAGTGTAGGTGCAGGGGGCGGCCAGCATTTT. This translates into CAWSVGAGGGQHF. This chain joins TRBV30 and TRBJ1-5; 8 nucleotides line up with TRBD1. V was clipped by 0 bases and J by 12 bases; unmatched bases: 7. Per the germline V gene, CDR1 is GTSNPN and CDR2 is SVGIG (reference sequence). The CDR3 is 13 residues long. The full variable domain, in which reference TRBV30 and TRBJ1-5 provide the parts outside the CDR3, is SQTIHQWPATLVQPVGSPLSLECTVEGTSNPNLYWYRQAAGRGLQLLFYSVGIGQISSEVPQNLSASRPQDRQFILSSKKLLLSDSGFYLCAWSVGAGGGQHFGDGTRLSIL.

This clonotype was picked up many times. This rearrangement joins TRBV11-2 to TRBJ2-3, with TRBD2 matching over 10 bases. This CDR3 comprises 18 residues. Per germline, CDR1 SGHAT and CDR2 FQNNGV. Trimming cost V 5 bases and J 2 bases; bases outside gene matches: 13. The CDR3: CASSTGLAELWDTDTQYF. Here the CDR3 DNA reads TGTGCCAGCAGCACTGGACTAGCGGAGCTCTGGGACACAGATACGCAGTATTTT.

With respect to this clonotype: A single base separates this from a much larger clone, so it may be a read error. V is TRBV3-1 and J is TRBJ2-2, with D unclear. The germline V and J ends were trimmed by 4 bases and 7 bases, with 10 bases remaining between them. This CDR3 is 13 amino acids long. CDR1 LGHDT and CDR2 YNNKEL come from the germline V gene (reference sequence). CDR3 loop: CASSPSVNGELFF. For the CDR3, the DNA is TGTGCCAGCAGCCCGTCGGTAAACGGGGAGCTGTTTTTT.

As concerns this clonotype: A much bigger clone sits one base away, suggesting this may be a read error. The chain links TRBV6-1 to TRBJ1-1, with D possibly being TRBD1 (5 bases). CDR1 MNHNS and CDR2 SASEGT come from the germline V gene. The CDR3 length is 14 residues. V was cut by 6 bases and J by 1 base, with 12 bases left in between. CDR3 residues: CASRPGRPNTEAFF. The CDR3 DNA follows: TGTGCCAGCAGACCGGGACGGCCGAACACTGAAGCTTTCTTT.

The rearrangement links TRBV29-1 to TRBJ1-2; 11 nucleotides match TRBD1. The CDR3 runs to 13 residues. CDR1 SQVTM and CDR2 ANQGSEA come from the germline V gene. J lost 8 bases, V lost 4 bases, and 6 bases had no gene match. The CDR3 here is CSVVRDRGEGYTF. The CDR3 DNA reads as TGCAGCGTTGTCAGGGACAGGGGGGAAGGCTACACCTTC. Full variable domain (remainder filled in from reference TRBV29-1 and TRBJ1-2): SAVISQKPSRDICQRGTSLTIQCQVDSQVTMMFWYRQQPGQSLTLIATANQGSEATYESGFVIDKFPISRPNLTFSTLTVSNMSPEDSSIYLCSVVRDRGEGYTFGSGTRLTVV.

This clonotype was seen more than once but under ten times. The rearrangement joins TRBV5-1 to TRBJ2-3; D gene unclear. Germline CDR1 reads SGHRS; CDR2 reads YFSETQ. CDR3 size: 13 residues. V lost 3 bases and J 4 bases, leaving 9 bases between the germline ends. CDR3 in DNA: TGCGCCAGCAGCTCGACCTCGGCAGATACGCAGTATTTT. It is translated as CASSSTSADTQYF. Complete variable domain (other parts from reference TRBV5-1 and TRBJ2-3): KAGVTQTPRYLIKTRGQQVTLSCSPISGHRSVSWYQQTPGQGLQFLFEYFSETQRNKGNFPGRFSGRQFSNSRSEMNVSTLELGDSALYLCASSSTSADTQYFGPGTRLTVL.

The CDR3 DNA follows: TGTGCCAGCAGCTTAGTTTCGGGGGACGAGCAGTTCTTC. It yields the protein CASSLVSGDEQFF. The V call is TRBV7-6, the J call TRBJ2-1, with D perhaps matching TRBD2 (6 bases). The germline V gene encodes CDR1 SGHVS and CDR2 FNYEAQ. This CDR3 contains 13 residues. Trimming pared 1 base from V and 10 bases from J, leaving 11 bases between.

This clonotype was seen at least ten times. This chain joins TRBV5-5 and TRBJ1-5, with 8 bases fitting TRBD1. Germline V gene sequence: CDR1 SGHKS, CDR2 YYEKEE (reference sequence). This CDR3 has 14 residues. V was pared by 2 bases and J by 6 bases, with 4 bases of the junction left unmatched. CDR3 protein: CASSLSGGAQPQHF. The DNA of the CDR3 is TGTGCCAGCAGCTTATCAGGGGGCGCTCAGCCCCAGCATTTT.

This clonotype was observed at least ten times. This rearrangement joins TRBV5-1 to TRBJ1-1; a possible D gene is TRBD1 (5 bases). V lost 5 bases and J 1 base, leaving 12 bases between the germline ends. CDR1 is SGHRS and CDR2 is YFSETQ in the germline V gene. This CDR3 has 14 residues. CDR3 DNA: TGCGCCAGCAGTTCGGGGGGTCCGAACACTGAAGCTTTCTTT. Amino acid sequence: CASSSGGPNTEAFF.

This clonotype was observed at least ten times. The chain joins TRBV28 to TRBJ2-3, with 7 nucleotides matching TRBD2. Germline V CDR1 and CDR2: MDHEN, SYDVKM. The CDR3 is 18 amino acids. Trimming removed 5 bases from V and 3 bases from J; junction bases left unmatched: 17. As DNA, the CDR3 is TGTGCCAGCAGTGGACCCGGGAGGTGGCGGGAGCTTACAGATACGCAGTATTTT. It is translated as CASSGPGRWRELTDTQYF.

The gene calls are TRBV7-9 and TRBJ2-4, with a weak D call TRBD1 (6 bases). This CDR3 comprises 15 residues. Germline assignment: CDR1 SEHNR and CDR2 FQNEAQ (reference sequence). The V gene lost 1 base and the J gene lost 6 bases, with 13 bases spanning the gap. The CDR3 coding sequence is TGTGCCAGCAGCTTAGTTGTGGGGGCCGGAAACATTCAGTACTTC. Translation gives CASSLVVGAGNIQYF.

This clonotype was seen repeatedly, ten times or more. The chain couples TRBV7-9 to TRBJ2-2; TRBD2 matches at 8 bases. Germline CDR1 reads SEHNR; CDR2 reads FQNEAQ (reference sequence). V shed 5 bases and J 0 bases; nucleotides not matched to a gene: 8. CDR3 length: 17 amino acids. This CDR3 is CASSTGLAITNTGELFF. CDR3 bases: TGTGCCAGCAGCACCGGACTAGCCATAACGAACACCGGGGAGCTGTTTTTT.

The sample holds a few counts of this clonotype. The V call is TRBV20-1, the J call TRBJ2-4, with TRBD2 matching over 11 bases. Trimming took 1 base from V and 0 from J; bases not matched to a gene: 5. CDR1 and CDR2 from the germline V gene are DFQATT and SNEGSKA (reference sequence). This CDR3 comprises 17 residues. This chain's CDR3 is CSARGLAGGLAKNIQYF. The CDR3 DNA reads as TGCAGTGCTAGAGGGCTAGCGGGAGGTCTAGCCAAAAACATTCAGTACTTC.

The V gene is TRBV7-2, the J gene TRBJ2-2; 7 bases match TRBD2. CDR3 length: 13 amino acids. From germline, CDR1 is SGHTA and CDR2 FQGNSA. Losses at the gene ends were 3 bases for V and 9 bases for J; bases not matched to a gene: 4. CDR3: CASSLAGTRELFF. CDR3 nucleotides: TGTGCCAGCAGCTTGGCCGGGACTAGGGAGCTGTTTTTT.

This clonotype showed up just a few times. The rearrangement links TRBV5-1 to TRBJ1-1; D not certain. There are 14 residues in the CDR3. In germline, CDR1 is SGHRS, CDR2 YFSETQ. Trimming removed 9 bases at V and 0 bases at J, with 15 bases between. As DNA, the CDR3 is TGCGCCACTCGAAGGGAATACATGAACACTGAAGCTTTCTTT. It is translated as CATRREYMNTEAFF.

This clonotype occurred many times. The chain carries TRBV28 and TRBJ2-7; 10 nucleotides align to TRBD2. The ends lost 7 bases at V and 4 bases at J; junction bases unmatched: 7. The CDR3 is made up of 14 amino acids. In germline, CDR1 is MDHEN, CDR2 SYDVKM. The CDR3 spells CASIPSGSGYEQYF. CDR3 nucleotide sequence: TGTGCCAGCATTCCTAGCGGGAGTGGATACGAGCAGTACTTC.

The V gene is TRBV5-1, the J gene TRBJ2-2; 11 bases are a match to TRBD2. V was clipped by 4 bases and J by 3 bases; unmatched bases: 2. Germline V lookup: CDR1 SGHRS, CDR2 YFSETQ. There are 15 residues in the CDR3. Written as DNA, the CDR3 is TGCGCCAGCAGCAAGGGACTAGCGGACACCGGGGAGCTGTTTTTT. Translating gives CASSKGLADTGELFF.